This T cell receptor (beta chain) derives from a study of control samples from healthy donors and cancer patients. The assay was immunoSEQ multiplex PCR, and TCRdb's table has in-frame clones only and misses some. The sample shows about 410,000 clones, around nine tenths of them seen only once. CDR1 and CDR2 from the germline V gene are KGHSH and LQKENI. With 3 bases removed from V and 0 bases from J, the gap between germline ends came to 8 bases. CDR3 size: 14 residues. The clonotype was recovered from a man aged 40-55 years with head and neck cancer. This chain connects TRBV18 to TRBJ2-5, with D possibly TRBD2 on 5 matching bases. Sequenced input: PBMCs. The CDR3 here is CASSPRGNQETQYF. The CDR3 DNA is TGTGCCAGCTCACCGCGAGGGAACCAAGAGACCCAGTACTTC. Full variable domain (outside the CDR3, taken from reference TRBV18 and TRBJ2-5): NAGVMQNPRHLVRRRGQEARLRCSPMKGHSHVYWYRQLPEEGLKFMVYLQKENIIDESGMPKERFSAEFPKEGPSILRIQQVVRGDSAAYFCASSPRGNQETQYFGPGTRLLVL.